These 11 T cell receptor beta chains share one sample of origin, sequenced in a study of CD8 T cells in Susac syndrome. cDNA came from around 0.5 to 1 ug RNA primed by random hexamers. Each CDR3 protein is one row after TCRdb ran MiXCR on the immunoSEQ multiplex PCR reads. The sample holds some 180,000 distinct CDR3 sequences, about 95% seen once. Sequencing was done on a sample of CD4+ T cells from PBMCs. The receptors were gathered from a human donor in good health.

The chain combines TRBV28 with TRBJ2-7; D is unresolved. The CDR3 covers 10 residues. The V and J ends lost 5 bases and 6 bases respectively, with 5 bases between them. Germline values: CDR1 MDHEN, CDR2 SYDVKM. The CDR3 here is CASSRTEQYF. CDR3 sequence (DNA): TGTGCCAGCAGTCGGACCGAGCAGTACTTC.

The gene calls are TRBV27 and TRBJ1-2; D is possibly TRBD1 (6 bases). Per the germline V gene, CDR1 is MNHEY and CDR2 is SMNVEV (reference sequence). The ends were cut back, 6 bases at V and 7 bases at J, with 18 bases in the middle. This CDR3 has 14 amino acids. The CDR3 bases are TGTGCCAGCAGCCCCAATAACAGGGTCAGTGGCTACACCTTC. Its protein is CASSPNNRVSGYTF.

The chain employs TRBV27 and TRBJ2-7; a possible D gene is TRBD1 (6 bases). With 3 bases removed from V and 2 bases from J, the gap between germline ends came to 14 bases. The CDR3 runs to 15 residues. Germline loops: CDR1 MNHEY, CDR2 SMNVEV (reference sequence). The DNA for the CDR3 is TGTGCCAGCAGTTTTACACAGGGACGTACCTACGAGCAGTACTTC. Its translation is CASSFTQGRTYEQYF.

The V and J genes are TRBV9 and TRBJ2-7, with a tentative D call TRBD1 (5 bases). The germline V gene encodes CDR1 SGDLS and CDR2 YYNGEE. Trimming took off 4 bases at V and 4 bases at J, with 21 bases between the two ends. The CDR3 has 16 residues. This chain's CDR3 is CASSPGNTGSWYEQYF. For the CDR3, the DNA is TGTGCCAGCAGCCCGGGTAACACAGGTTCATGGTACGAGCAGTACTTC.

V is TRBV28 and J is TRBJ2-7; the D gene is possibly TRBD1 (6 bases). In germline, CDR1 is MDHEN, CDR2 SYDVKM. This CDR3 comprises 15 residues. V was clipped by 6 bases and J by 7 bases, with 22 bases between them. DNA of the CDR3: TGTGCCAGCAGACTCGGCGGCGGCCTTAGGGGGGAGCAGTACTTC. It is translated as CASRLGGGLRGEQYF.

The V and J genes are TRBV15 and TRBJ2-6; a weak D match, TRBD2 (5 bases). This CDR3 is 15 amino acids long. V gave up 4 bases and J gave up 3 bases, with 10 bases separating them. CDR1 LNHNV and CDR2 YYDKDF come from the germline V gene (reference sequence). The CDR3 is CATSIRGGGANVLTF. The DNA of the CDR3 is TGTGCCACCAGCATTCGGGGTGGTGGGGCCAACGTCCTGACTTTC.

The CDR3 nucleotides are TGCAGTGCTGGAGGAGGGGACGGACATTCCAATGAGCAGTTCTTC. It yields the protein CSAGGGDGHSNEQFF. The rearrangement joins TRBV20-1 to TRBJ2-1; D is possibly TRBD2 (6 bases). This CDR3 contains 15 residues. Trimming took 5 bases from V and 6 from J, leaving 20 bases between them. From germline, CDR1 is DFQATT and CDR2 SNEGSKA (reference sequence).

The genes are TRBV29-1 and TRBJ2-3; D call uncertain. With 5 bases removed from V and 2 bases from J, the gap between germline ends came to 8 bases. Germline V gene data show CDR1 as SQVTM and CDR2 as ANQGSEA. CDR3 length: 12 residues. CDR3 sequence: CSVTWNTDTQYF. In nucleotides, the CDR3 is TGCAGCGTTACCTGGAACACAGATACGCAGTATTTT.

The rearrangement uses TRBV15 and TRBJ2-1; 14 bases align to TRBD2. Trimming at V came to 3 bases and at J to 8 bases, leaving 9 bases not matched to a gene. The CDR3 loop spans 17 amino acids. Germline V gene lookup returns CDR1 LNHNV and CDR2 YYDKDF (reference sequence). The CDR3 sequence is CATSSREGLAGEDEQFF. The DNA for the CDR3 is TGTGCCACCAGCAGCCGAGAGGGACTAGCGGGAGAAGATGAGCAGTTCTTC.

CDR3 sequence (DNA): TGTGCCTGGGGTCCGGACTACTACGAGCAGTACTTC. It yields the protein CAWGPDYYEQYF. The rearrangement joins TRBV30 to TRBJ2-7; D is possibly TRBD2 (6 bases). This CDR3 spans 12 amino acids. Germline CDR1 and CDR2: GTSNPN and SVGIG (reference sequence). V dropped 5 bases and J dropped 3 bases, with 11 bases sitting between them.

The chain couples TRBV7-2 to TRBJ1-5, with TRBD1 as a possible D gene (5 bases). The V gene lost 5 bases and the J gene lost 3 bases, with 14 bases spanning the gap. The CDR3 has 15 amino acids. Germline assignment: CDR1 SGHTA and CDR2 FQGNSA. The CDR3 reads CASSVRDGSNQPQHF. The CDR3 nucleotides are TGTGCCAGCAGCGTTAGGGACGGTTCCAATCAGCCCCAGCATTTT. Supplemented by reference TRBV7-2 and TRBJ1-5, the full variable domain reads GAGVSQSPSNKVTEKGKDVELRCDPISGHTALYWYRQSLGQGLEFLIYFQGNSAPDKSGLPSDRFSAERTGGSVSTLTIQRTQQEDSAVYLCASSVRDGSNQPQHFGDGTRLSIL.